The rows below give T cell receptor beta chains drawn from one sample of a study of blood T cell repertoires in COVID-19. The protocol was immunoSEQ multiplex PCR, while the TCRdb copy is restricted to in-frame clones and leaves out a portion. This sample has 150,000 to 200,000 clones, with about 88% found just once. The sample comprised PBMCs or T cells enriched from blood (not recorded which). These receptors were collected from a woman between 18 and 30 years old who had recovered from COVID-19. The CDR3 runs from the conserved cysteine through the conserved F or W. The D gene is left open where the match is weak. Size tells how often a clone was seen (once, few, many) or the class of an expanded clone, and some rows leave it out.

V: TRBV28; size: .; J: TRBJ1-1; D: .; CDR3: CASSLIASNTEAFF; DNA: TGTGCCAGCAGTTTGATAGCGTCAAACACTGAAGCTTTCTTT
V: TRBV7-9; size: few; J: TRBJ2-1; D: TRBD2; CDR3: CASSSLLAGVNNEQFF; DNA: TGTGCCAGCAGCTCATTACTAGCGGGAGTAAACAATGAGCAGTTCTTC
V: TRBV6-2/TRBV6-3; size: .; J: TRBJ2-5; D: .; CDR3: CASSYSTAETQYF; DNA: TGTGCCAGCAGTTACTCGACAGCCGAGACCCAGTACTTC
V: TRBV13; size: .; J: TRBJ2-3; D: TRBD2; CDR3: CASSPRSGLAKPPGSDTQYF; DNA: TGTGCCAGCAGCCCAAGATCGGGACTAGCCAAACCCCCAGGGTCAGATACGCAGTATTTT
V: TRBV19; size: .; J: TRBJ2-5; D: TRBD1; CDR3: CASSPPGTEETQYF; DNA: TGTGCCAGTAGTCCCCCGGGGACAGAAGAGACCCAGTACTTC
V: TRBV5-6; size: once; J: TRBJ2-1; D: .; CDR3: CASSLRVSEQFF; DNA: TGTGCCAGCAGCTTGCGGGTCAGCGAGCAGTTCTTC
V: TRBV27; size: .; J: TRBJ1-5; D: .; CDR3: CASSLSGAGPSQPQHF; DNA: TGTGCCAGCAGTTTATCGGGGGCCGGGCCTTCTCAGCCCCAGCATTTT
V: TRBV2; size: .; J: TRBJ2-1; D: TRBD2; CDR3: CASTRLAGDEQFF; DNA: TGTGCCAGCACGAGACTAGCGGGAGATGAGCAGTTCTTC
V: TRBV7-9; size: .; J: TRBJ2-7; D: TRBD1; CDR3: CASSWMTGAYEQYF; DNA: TGTGCCAGCAGCTGGATGACAGGGGCCTACGAGCAGTACTTC
V: TRBV4-1; size: .; J: TRBJ1-5; D: .; CDR3: CASSERQAPQPQHF; DNA: TGCGCCAGCAGCGAGCGACAGGCCCCTCAGCCCCAGCATTTT
V: TRBV18; size: .; J: TRBJ2-1; D: TRBD2; CDR3: CASSPSREGGEQFF; DNA: TGTGCCAGCTCACCATCGCGGGAGGGGGGTGAGCAGTTCTTC
V: TRBV9; size: .; J: TRBJ2-2; D: .; CDR3: CASSVGGTNTGELFF; DNA: TGTGCCAGCAGCGTGGGCGGGACGAACACCGGGGAGCTGTTTTTT
V: TRBV11-2; size: .; J: TRBJ1-2; D: .; CDR3: CASSLGQTYGYTF; DNA: TGTGCCAGCAGCCTCGGACAGACGTATGGCTACACCTTC
V: TRBV10-1; size: .; J: TRBJ2-2; D: TRBD2; CDR3: CASKAGAGTGELFF; DNA: TGCGCCAGCAAAGCGGGAGCGGGCACCGGGGAGCTGTTTTTT
V: TRBV30; size: .; J: TRBJ1-5; D: .; CDR3: CAWTPDRNQPQHF; DNA: TGTGCCTGGACTCCGGACAGAAATCAGCCCCAGCATTTT
V: TRBV28; size: few; J: TRBJ1-3; D: .; CDR3: CASRRSRGSGNTIYF; DNA: TGTGCCAGCAGGCGAAGCCGGGGATCTGGAAACACCATATATTTT
V: TRBV5-1; size: .; J: TRBJ2-7; D: .; CDR3: CASSLDRWEQYF; DNA: TGCGCCAGCAGCTTGGACCGGTGGGAGCAGTACTTC
V: TRBV28; size: .; J: TRBJ1-2; D: .; CDR3: CASSRPGTSLDYTF; DNA: TGTGCCAGCAGTCGACCTGGGACAAGTCTCGACTACACCTTC
V: TRBV27; size: .; J: TRBJ1-5; D: TRBD1; CDR3: CASSLDRGNQPQHF; DNA: TGTGCCAGCAGTCTGGACAGGGGCAATCAGCCCCAGCATTTT
V: TRBV19; size: .; J: TRBJ1-2; D: TRBD1; CDR3: CASRTNTGGGGYTF; DNA: TGTGCCAGTAGGACAAACACAGGGGGCGGTGGCTACACCTTC
V: TRBV24-1; size: few; J: TRBJ2-5; D: .; CDR3: CATSDLGDQETQYF; DNA: TGTGCCACCAGTGATTTAGGGGATCAAGAGACCCAGTACTTC
V: TRBV9; size: .; J: TRBJ2-7; D: .; CDR3: CASSSGPNTYEQYF; DNA: TGTGCCAGCAGTAGCGGCCCAAATACCTACGAGCAGTACTTC